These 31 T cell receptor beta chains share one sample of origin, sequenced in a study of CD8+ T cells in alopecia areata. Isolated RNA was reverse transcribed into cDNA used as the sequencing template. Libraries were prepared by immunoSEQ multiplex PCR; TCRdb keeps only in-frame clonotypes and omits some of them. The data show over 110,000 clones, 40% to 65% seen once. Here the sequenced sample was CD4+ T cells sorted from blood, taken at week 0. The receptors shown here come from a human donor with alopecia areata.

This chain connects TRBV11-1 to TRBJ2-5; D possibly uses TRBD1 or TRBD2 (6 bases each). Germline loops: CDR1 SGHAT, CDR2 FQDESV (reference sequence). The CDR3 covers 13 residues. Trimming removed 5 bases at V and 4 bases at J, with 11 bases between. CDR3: CASSGGGLETQYF. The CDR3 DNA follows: TGTGCCAGCAGCGGAGGGGGTCTAGAGACCCAGTACTTC.

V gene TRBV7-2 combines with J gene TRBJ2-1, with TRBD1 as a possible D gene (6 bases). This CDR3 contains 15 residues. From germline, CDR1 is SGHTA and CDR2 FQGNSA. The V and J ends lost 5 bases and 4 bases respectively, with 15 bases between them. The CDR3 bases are TGTGCCAGCAGCCCCCCTGACAGGAGTTACAATGAGCAGTTCTTC. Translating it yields CASSPPDRSYNEQFF.

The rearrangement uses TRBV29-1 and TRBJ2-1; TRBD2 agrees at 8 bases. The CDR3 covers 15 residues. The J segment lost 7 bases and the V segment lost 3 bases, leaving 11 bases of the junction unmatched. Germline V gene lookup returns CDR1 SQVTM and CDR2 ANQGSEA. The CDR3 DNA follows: TGCAGCGTTGATCCCTCCGGGACTAGTTTAAATGAGCAGTTCTTC. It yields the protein CSVDPSGTSLNEQFF.

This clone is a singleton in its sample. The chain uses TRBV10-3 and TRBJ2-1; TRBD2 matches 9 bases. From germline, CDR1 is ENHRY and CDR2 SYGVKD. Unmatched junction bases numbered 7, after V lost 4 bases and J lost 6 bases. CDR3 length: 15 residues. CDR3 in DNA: TGTGCCATCAGTGGAAGGCGGCGGGAGGGCAATGAGCAGTTCTTC. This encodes CAISGRRREGNEQFF.

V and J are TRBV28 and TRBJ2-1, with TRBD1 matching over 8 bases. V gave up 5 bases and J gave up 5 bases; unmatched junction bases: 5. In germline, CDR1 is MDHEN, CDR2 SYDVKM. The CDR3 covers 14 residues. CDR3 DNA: TGTGCCAGCAGTCAGGGGGCGAGAAACAATGAGCAGTTCTTC. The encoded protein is CASSQGARNNEQFF.

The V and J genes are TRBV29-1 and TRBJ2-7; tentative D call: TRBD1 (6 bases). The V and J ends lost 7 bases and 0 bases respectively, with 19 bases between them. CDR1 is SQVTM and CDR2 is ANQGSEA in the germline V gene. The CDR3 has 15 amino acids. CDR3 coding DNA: TGCAGCGGTCGGGTGGGCAGGGGACCCTCCTACGAGCAGTACTTC. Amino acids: CSGRVGRGPSYEQYF.

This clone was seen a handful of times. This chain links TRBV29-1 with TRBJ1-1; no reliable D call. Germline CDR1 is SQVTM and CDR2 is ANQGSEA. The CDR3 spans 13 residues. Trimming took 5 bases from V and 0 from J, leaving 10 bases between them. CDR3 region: CSVSEGLNTEAFF. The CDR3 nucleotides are TGCAGCGTTTCGGAGGGCCTGAACACTGAAGCTTTCTTT. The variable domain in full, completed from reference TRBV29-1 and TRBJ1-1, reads SAVISQKPSRDICQRGTSLTIQCQVDSQVTMMFWYRQQPGQSLTLIATANQGSEATYESGFVIDKFPISRPNLTFSTLTVSNMSPEDSSIYLCSVSEGLNTEAFFGQGTRLTVV.

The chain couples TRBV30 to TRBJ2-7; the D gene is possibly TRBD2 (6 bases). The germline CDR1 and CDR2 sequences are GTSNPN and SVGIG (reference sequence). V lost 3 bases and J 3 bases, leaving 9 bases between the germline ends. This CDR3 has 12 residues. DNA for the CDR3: TGTGCCTGGAGGGAGGGTGGCTACGAGCAGTACTTC. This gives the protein CAWREGGYEQYF.

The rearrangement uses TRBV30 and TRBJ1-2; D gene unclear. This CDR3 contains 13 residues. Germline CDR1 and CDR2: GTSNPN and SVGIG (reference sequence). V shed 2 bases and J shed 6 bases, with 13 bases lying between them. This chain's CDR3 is CAWSLGWEDGYTF. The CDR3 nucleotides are TGTGCCTGGAGTCTCGGATGGGAGGATGGCTACACCTTC.

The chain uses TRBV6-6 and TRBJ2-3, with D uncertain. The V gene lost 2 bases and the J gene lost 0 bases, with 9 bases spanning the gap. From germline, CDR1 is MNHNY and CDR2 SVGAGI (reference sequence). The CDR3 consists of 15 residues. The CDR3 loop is CASSYDGKSTDTQYF. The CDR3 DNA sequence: TGTGCCAGCAGTTACGACGGAAAAAGCACAGATACGCAGTATTTT.

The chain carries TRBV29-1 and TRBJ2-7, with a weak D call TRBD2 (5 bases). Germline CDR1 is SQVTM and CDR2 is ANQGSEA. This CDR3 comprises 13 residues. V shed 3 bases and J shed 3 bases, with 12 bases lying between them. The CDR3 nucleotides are TGCAGCGTTGAGAGATCTGGAGGCTACGAGCAGTACTTC. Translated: CSVERSGGYEQYF.

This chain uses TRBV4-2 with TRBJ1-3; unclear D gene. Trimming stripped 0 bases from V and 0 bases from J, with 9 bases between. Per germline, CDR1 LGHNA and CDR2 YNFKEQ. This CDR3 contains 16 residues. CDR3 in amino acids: CASSQDQALSGNTIYF. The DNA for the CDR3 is TGTGCCAGCAGCCAAGACCAGGCTCTCTCTGGAAACACCATATATTTT.

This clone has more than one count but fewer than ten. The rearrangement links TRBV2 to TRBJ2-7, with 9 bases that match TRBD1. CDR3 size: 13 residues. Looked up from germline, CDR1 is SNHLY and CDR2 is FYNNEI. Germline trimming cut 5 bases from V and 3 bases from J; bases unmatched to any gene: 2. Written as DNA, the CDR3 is TGTGCCAGCAGTCGGGACAGGGTCTACGAGCAGTACTTC. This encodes CASSRDRVYEQYF.

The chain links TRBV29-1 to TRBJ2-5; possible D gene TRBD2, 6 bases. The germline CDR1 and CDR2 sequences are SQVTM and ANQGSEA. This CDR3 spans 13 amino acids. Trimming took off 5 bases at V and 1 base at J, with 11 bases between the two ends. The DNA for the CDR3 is TGCAGCGTTCTTCGGGGGTCCCAAGAGACCCAGTACTTC. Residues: CSVLRGSQETQYF. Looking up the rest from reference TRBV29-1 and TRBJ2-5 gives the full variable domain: SAVISQKPSRDICQRGTSLTIQCQVDSQVTMMFWYRQQPGQSLTLIATANQGSEATYESGFVIDKFPISRPNLTFSTLTVSNMSPEDSSIYLCSVLRGSQETQYFGPGTRLLVL.

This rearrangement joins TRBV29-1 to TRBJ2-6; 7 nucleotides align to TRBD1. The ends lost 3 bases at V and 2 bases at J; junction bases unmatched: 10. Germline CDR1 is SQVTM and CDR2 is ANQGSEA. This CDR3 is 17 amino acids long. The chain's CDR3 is CSVDDLTGHPGANVLTF. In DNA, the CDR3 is TGCAGCGTTGACGACCTGACAGGGCACCCTGGGGCCAACGTCCTGACTTTC.

The CDR3 nucleotides are TGCAGCGTCGTCACTCAGGCGGCCCAGCATTTT. Residues: CSVVTQAAQHF. This chain links TRBV29-1 with TRBJ1-5; D remains ambiguous. The CDR3 extends over 11 amino acids. Per the germline V gene, CDR1 is SQVTM and CDR2 is ANQGSEA. V was pared by 6 bases and J by 11 bases, with 14 bases between.

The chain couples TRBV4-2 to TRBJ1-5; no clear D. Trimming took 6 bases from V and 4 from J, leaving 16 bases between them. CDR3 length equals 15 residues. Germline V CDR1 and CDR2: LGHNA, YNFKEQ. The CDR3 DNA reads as TGTGCCAGCAGACCTTTTACGGGCGGGAATCAGCCCCAGCATTTT. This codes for CASRPFTGGNQPQHF.

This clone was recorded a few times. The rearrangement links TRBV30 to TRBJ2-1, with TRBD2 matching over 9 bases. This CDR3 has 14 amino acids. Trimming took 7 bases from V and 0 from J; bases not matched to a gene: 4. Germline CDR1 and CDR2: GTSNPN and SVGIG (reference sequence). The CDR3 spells CASAGGNSYNEQFF. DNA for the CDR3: TGTGCCTCAGCGGGAGGCAACTCCTACAATGAGCAGTTCTTC.

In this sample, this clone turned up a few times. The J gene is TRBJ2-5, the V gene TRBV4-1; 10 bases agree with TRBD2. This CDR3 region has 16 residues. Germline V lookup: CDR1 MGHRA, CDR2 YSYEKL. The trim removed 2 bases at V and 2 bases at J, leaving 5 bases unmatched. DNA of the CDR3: TGCGCCAGCAGCCAAACCGGACTAGCGGAACAAGAGACCCAGTACTTC. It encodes CASSQTGLAEQETQYF.

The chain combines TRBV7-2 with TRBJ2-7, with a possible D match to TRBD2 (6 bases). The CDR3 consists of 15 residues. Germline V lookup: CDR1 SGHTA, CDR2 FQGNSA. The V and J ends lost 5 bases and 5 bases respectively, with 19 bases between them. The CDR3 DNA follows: TGTGCCAGCAGCGGAGGGACGCTGCCTCCCCACGAGCAGTACTTC. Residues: CASSGGTLPPHEQYF.

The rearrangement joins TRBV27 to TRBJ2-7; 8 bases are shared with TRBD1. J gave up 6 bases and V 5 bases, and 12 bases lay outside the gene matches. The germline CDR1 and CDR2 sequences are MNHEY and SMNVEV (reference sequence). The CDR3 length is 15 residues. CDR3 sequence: CASSPFDRGGGEQYF. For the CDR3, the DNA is TGTGCCAGCAGTCCCTTCGACAGGGGAGGTGGCGAGCAGTACTTC.

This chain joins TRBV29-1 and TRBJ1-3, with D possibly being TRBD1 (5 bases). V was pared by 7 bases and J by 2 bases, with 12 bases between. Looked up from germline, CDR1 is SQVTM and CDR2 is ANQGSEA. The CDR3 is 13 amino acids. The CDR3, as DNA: TGCAGCGCCGGGGACGGAACTGGAAACACCATATATTTT. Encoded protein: CSAGDGTGNTIYF.

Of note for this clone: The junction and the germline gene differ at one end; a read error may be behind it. The CDR3 coding sequence is TGTGCCAGCAATGAATTAGGGACTAGCGGGCCCTACAATGAGCAGTTCTTC. Encoded protein: CASNELGTSGPYNEQFF. The chain has TRBV6-1 and TRBJ2-1, with 12 bases lining up with TRBD2. The germline CDR1 and CDR2 sequences are MNHNS and SASEGT. The CDR3 consists of 17 residues.

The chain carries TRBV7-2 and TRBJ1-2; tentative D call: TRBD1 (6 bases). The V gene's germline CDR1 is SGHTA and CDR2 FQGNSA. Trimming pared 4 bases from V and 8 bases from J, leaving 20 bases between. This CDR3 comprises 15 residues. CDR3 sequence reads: CASSSRGSTGGGYTF. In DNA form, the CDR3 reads TGTGCCAGCAGCTCGAGGGGGTCGACAGGAGGCGGCTACACCTTC.

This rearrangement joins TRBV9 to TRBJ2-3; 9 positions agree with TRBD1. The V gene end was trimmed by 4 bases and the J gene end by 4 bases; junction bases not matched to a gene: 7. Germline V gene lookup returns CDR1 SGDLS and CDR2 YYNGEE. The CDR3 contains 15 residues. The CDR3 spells CASSSSGTGSDTQYF. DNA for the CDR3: TGTGCCAGCAGCTCTTCCGGGACAGGGTCAGATACGCAGTATTTT.

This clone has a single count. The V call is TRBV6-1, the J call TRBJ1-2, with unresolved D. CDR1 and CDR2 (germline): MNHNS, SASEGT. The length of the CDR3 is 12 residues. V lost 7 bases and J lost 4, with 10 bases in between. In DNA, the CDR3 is TGTGCCAGCAATCCGGGAAGCTATGGCTACACCTTC. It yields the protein CASNPGSYGYTF.

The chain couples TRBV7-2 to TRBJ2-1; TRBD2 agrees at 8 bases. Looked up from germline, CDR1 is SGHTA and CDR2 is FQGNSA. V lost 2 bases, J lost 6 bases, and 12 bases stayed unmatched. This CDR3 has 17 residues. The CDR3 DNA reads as TGTGCCAGCAGCTTACGAGGAGGCGGGAGGTCGGGCAATGAGCAGTTCTTC. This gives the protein CASSLRGGGRSGNEQFF.

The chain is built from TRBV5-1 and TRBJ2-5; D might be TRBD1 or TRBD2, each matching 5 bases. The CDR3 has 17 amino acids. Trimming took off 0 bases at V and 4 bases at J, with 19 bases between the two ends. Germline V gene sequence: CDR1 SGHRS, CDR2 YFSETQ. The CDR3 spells CASSLAAGTNLGETQYF. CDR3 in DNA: TGCGCCAGCAGCTTGGCCGCCGGGACCAATCTCGGAGAGACCCAGTACTTC.

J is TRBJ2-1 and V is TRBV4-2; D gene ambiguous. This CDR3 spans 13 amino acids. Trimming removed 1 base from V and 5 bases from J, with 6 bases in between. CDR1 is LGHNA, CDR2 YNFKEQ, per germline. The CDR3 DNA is TGTGCCAGCAGCCAAGCCAGCCACAATGAGCAGTTCTTC. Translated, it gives CASSQASHNEQFF.

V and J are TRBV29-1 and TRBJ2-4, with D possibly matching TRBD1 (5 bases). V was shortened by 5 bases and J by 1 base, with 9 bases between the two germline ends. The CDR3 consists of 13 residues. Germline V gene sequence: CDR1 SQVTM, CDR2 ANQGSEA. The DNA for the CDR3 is TGCAGCGTTCTAGGGGATGCCAAAAACATTCAGTACTTC. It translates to CSVLGDAKNIQYF.

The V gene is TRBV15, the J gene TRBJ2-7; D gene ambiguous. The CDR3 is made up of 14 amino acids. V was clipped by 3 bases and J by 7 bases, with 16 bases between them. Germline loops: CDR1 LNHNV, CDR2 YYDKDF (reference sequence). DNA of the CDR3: TGTGCCACCAGCAGGGGCCAGGCTTCCGGGGAGCAGTACTTC. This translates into CATSRGQASGEQYF.